The T cell receptor (beta chain) described here comes from a study of cytomegalovirus exposure and HLA in healthy donors. Study as a whole: The Caucasian-associated ancestry cluster held about 80% of around 380 genotyped donors.

Whole-study findings and limits: Most observed TCR sequences were rare, whereas some public TCRs were detected in many donors.

Primers for the PCR totalled 60 Vbeta and 13 Jbeta. Profiling relied on immunoSEQ multiplex PCR, and the TCRdb table lists in-frame clones only, not all of them. Of some 130,000 clones in the sample, over 60% were seen once. In the case of this clone: As yet, its antigen is unknown.

J lost 4 bases, V lost 4 bases, and 4 bases had no gene match. The germline V gene encodes CDR1 MNHNS and CDR2 SASEGT. CDR3 size: 15 residues. V gene TRBV6-1 combines with J gene TRBJ2-2, with TRBD1 identical over 9 bases. The sample comprised PBMCs. The TCR was taken from a male donor in good health and CMV-seropositive. Here the CDR3 reads CASSGDRAPTGELFF. CDR3 sequence (DNA): TGTGCCAGCAGTGGGGACAGGGCTCCCACCGGGGAGCTGTTTTTT.